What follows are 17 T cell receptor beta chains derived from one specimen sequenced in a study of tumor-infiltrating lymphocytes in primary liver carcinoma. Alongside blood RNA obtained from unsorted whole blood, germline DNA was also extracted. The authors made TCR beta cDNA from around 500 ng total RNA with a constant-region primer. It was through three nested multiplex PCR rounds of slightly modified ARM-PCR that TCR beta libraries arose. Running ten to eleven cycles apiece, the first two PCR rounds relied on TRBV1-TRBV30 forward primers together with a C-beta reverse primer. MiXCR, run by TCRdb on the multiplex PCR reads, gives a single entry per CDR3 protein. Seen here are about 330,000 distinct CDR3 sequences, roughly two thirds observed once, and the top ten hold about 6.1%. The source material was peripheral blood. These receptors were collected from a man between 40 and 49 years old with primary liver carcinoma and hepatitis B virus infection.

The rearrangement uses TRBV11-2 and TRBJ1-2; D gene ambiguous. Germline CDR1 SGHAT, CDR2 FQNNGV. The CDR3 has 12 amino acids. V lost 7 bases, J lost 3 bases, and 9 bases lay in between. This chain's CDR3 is CASISGYYGYTF. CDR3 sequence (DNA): TGTGCCAGCATTTCGGGATACTATGGCTACACCTTC.

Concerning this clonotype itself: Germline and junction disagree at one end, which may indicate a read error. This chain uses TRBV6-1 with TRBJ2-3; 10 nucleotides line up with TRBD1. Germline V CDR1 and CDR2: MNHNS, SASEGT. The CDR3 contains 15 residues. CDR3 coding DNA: TGTGCCAGCAGCGGAATGGACAGGGGGTTTGATACGCAGTACTTT. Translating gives CASSGMDRGFDTQYF.

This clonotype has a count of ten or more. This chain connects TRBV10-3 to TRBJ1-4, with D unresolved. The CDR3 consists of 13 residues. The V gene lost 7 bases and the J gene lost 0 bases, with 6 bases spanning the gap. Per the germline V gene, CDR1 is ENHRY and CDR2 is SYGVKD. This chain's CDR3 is CAIKAATNEKLFF. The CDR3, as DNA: TGTGCCATCAAGGCAGCAACTAATGAAAAACTGTTTTTT.

Written as DNA, the CDR3 is TGTGCCAGCAGGAGCGGGAGAGTGGTATCACCCCTCCACTTT. This sequence encodes CASRSGRVVSPLHF. This chain links TRBV28 with TRBJ1-6; D is undetermined. Germline V gene data show CDR1 as MDHEN and CDR2 as SYDVKM. This CDR3 contains 14 residues. Trimming removed 6 bases at V and 10 bases at J, with 16 bases between.

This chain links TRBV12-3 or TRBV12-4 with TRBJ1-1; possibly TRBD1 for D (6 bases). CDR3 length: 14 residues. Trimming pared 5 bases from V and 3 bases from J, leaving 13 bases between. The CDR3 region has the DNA TGTGCCAGCAGTCCTAGGGGGGGGGACACTGAAGCTTTCTTT. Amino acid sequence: CASSPRGGDTEAFF.

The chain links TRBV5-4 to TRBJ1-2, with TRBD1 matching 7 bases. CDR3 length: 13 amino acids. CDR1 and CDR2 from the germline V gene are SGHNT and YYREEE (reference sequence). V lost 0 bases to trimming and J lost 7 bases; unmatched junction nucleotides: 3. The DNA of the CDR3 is TGTGCCAGCAGCTTGGTGGCAGGGGGTGGCTACACCTTC. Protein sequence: CASSLVAGGGYTF.

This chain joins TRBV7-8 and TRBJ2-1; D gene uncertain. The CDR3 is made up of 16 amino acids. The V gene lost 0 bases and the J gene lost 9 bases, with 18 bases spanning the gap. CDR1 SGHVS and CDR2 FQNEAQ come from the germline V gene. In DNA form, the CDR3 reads TGTGCCAGCAGCTTAGCGACCTTAGCTGGCTTGGGTGAGCAGTTCTTC. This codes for CASSLATLAGLGEQFF.

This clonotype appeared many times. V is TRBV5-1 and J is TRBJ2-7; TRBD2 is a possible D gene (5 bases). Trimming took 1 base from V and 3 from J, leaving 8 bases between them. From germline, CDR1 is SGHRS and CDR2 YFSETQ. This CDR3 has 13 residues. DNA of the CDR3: TGCGCCAGCAGCTTGTCAGCGGACTACGAGCAGTACTTC. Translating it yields CASSLSADYEQYF.

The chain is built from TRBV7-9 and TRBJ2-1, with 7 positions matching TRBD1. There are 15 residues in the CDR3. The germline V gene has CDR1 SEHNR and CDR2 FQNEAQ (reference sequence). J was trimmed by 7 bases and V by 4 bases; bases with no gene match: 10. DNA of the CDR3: TGTGCCAGCAGCTATGGACCGGGACAGTCTAATGAGCAGTTCTTC. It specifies CASSYGPGQSNEQFF.

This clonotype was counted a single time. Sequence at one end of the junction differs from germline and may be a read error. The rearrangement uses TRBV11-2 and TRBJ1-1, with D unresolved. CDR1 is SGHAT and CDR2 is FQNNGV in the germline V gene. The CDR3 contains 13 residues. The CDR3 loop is CASDWGMNTEAFF. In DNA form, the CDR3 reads TGTGCCAGTGACTGGGGTATGAACACAGAAGCTTTCTTT.

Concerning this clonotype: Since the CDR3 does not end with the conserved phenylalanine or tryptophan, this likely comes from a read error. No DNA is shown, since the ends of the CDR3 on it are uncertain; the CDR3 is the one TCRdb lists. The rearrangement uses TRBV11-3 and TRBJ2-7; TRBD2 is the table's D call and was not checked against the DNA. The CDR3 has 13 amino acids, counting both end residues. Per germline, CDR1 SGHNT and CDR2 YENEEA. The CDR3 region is CASSFREGSELYS.

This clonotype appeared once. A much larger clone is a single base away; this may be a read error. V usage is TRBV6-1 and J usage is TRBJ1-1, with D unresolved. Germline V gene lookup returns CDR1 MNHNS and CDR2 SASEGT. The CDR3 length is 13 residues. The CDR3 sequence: CASSASENTKAFF. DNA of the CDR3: TGTGCCAGCAGTGCGTCCGAGAACACTAAAGCTTTCTTT.

The CDR3 DNA is TGTGCCTGGAGAGGGCAGGGACTAAGCAATCAGCCCCAGCATTTT. Encoded protein: CAWRGQGLSNQPQHF. The V and J genes are TRBV30 and TRBJ1-5; D is possibly TRBD1 (5 bases). V lost 3 bases and J lost 1, with 13 bases in between. This CDR3 spans 15 amino acids. CDR1 and CDR2 (germline): GTSNPN, SVGIG (reference sequence).

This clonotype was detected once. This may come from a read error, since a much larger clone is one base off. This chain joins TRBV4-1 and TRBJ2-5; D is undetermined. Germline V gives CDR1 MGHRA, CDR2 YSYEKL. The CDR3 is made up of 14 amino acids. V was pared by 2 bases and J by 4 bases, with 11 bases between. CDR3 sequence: CASSQRPIRETQYF. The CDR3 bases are TGCGCCAGCAGCCAACGGCCTATCCGAGAGACCCAGTACTTC.

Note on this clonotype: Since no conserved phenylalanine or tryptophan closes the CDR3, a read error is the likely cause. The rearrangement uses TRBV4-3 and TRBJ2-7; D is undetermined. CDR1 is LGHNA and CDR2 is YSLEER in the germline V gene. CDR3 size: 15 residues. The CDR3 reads CASSQDLSPSYGQYI. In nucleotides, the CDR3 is TGCGCCAGCAGCCAAGATCTAAGCCCATCCTACGGGCAGTACATC.

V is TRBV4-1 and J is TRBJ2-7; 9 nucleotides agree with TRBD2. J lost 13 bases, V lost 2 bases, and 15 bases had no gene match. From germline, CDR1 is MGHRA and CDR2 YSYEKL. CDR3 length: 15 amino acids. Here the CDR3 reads CASSQLLAGEYDQYF. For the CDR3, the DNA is TGCGCCAGCAGCCAACTCTTAGCGGGAGAATACGATCAATACTTC.

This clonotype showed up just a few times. The CDR3 spells CASSQDLRGLGEETQYF. The CDR3 region has the DNA TGCGCCAGCAGCCAAGATCTTAGGGGACTAGGGGAAGAGACCCAGTACTTC. This chain connects TRBV4-1 to TRBJ2-5; TRBD2 agrees at 8 bases. J lost 3 bases, V lost 0 bases, and 9 bases had no gene match. Per the germline V gene, CDR1 is MGHRA and CDR2 is YSYEKL. CDR3 length: 17 amino acids.